This entry is about one T cell receptor beta chain. Its matching antigen is unknown. The record originates from a study of T cell repertoires in cytomegalovirus infection. On the study more broadly: Both recently identified HLA-C-restricted and well-studied HLA-B-restricted CMV epitopes were used in the study. Indicated by public TCR beta signatures were CMV infection and matching HLA type.

Study results and caveats: The response measured ex vivo was dominated by TCR beta clonotypes (HLA-C-restricted and CMV-specific). Summed frequency of shared TCR beta families picked out CMV carriers who also had the relevant HLA.

The CDR3 spans 15 residues. V lost 5 bases, J lost 1 base, and 14 bases lay in between. Germline loops: CDR1 MNHEY, CDR2 SMNVEV (reference sequence). One entry per CDR3 protein results from TCRdb running MiXCR on the reads. The data show approximately 770,000 distinct CDR3 sequences, with 29% seen just once and around 13% held by the top ten. The chain combines TRBV27 with TRBJ1-1, with D possibly matching TRBD1 (5 bases). The sequencing used cultured CD8+ T cells from PBMCs, collected from culture after CMV antigen stimulation. This sequence originates from a human donor in good health (CMV status not recorded). Some clones in this sample may be carry-over from other donors' samples. CDR3 in DNA: TGTGCCAGCAGTCCGGCGGGACGGCAGAACACTGAAGCTTTCTTT. Translated, it gives CASSPAGRQNTEAFF.